This entry concerns a single T cell receptor beta chain. This entry belongs to a study of blood T cell repertoires in COVID-19. As for the study in general: The samples span acute and convalescent COVID-19 from the United States, Italy and Spain. T cells, B-cell-depleted T cells, or PBMCs provided the cDNA or gDNA that served as material.

The CDR3 loop spans 16 amino acids. CDR1 and CDR2 (germline): SGHDT, YYEEEE. V gave up 3 bases and J gave up 4 bases, with 19 bases separating them. The assay was immunoSEQ multiplex PCR, and TCRdb's table has in-frame clones only and misses some. The sample shows hundreds of thousands of clones, about 80% of them seen only once. Enrolled through a virtual design, the participants were between 18 and 89 years of age and came from 24 US areas. All exposed participants met a person with COVID-19 within 2 weeks before entering the study. This chain links TRBV5-6 with TRBJ1-1, with D possibly matching TRBD1 (5 bases). Source material: PBMCs or T cells enriched from blood (not recorded which). This TCR came from a woman aged 40 to 55 who had been exposed to COVID-19. In DNA form, the CDR3 reads TGTGCCAGCAGCTCCCGGGACTCCTGGCGGGTCACTGAAGCTTTCTTT. Its translation is CASSSRDSWRVTEAFF.